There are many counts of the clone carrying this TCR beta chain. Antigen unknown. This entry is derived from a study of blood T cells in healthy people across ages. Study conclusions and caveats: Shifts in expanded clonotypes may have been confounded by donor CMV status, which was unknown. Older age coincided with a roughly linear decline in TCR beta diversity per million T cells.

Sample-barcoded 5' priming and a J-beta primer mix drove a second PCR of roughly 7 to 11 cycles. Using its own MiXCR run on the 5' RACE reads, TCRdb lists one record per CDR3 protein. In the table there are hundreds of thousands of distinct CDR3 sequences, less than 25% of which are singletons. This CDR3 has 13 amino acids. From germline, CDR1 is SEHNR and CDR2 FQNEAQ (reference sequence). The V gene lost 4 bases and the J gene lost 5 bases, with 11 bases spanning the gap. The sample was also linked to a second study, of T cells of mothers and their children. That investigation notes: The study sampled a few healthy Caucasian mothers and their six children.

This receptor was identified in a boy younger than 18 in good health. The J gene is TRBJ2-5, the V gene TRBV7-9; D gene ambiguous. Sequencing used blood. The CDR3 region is CASSSGVEETQYF. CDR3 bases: TGTGCCAGCAGCTCCGGCGTGGAGGAGACCCAGTACTTC.